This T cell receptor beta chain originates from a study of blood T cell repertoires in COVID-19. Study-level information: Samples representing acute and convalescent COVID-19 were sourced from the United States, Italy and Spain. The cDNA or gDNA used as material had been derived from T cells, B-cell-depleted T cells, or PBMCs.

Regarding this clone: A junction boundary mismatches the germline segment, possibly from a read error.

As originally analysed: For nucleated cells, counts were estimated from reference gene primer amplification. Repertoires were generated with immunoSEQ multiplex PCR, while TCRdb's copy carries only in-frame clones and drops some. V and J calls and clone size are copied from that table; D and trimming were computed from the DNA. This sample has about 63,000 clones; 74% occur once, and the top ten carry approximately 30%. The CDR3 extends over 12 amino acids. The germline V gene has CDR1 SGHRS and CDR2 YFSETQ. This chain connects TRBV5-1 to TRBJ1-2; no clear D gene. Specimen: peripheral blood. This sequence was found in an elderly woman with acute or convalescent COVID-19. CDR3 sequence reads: CSSSPRLYGYTF. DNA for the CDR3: TGCTCCAGCAGCCCGCGACTTTATGGCTACACCTTC.